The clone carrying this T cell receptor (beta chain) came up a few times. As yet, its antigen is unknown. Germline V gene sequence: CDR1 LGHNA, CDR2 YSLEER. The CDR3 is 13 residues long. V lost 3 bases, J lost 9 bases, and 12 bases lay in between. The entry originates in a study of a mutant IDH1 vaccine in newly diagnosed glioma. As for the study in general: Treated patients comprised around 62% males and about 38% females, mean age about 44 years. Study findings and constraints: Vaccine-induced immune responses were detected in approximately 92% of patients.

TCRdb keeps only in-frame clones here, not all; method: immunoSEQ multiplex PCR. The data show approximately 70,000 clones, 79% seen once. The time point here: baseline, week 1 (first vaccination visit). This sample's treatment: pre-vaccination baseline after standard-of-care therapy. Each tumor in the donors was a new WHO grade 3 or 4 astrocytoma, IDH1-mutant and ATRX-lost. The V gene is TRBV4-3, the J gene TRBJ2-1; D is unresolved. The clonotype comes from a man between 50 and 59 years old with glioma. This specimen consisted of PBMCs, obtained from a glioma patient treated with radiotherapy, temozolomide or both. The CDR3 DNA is TGCGCCAGCAGCCAGTTCTCTGATGTTGAGCAGTTCTTC. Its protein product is CASSQFSDVEQFF.